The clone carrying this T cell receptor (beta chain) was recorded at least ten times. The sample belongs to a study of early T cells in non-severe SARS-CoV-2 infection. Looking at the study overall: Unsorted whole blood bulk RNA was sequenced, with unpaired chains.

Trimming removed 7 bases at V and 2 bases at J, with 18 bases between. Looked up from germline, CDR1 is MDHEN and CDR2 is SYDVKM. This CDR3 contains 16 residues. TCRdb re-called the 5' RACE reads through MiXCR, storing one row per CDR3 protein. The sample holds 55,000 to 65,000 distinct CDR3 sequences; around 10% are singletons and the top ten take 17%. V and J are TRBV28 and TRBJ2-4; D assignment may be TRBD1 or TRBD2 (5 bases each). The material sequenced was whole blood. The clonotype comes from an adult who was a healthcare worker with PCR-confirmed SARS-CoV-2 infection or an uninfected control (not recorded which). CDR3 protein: CASIGGEARPKNIQYF. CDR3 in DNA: TGTGCCAGCATTGGGGGAGAGGCTAGGCCCAAAAACATTCAGTACTTC.